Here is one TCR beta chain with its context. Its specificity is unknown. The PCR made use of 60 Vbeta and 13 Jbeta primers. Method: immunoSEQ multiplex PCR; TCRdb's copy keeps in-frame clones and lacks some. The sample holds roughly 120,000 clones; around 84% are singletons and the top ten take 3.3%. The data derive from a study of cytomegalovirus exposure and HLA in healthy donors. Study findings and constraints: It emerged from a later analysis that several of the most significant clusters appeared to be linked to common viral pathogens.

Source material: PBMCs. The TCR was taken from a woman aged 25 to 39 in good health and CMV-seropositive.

The CDR3 DNA reads as TGTGCCAGCAGTTACTCGGTACAGGGGGCCTACAATGAGCAGTTCTTC. Protein: CASSYSVQGAYNEQFF. The chain combines TRBV6-6 with TRBJ2-1; 8 bases match TRBD1. The CDR3 consists of 16 residues. In germline, CDR1 is MNHNY, CDR2 SVGAGI (reference sequence). The V and J ends lost 0 bases and 2 bases, in that order; junction bases with no gene match: 3.